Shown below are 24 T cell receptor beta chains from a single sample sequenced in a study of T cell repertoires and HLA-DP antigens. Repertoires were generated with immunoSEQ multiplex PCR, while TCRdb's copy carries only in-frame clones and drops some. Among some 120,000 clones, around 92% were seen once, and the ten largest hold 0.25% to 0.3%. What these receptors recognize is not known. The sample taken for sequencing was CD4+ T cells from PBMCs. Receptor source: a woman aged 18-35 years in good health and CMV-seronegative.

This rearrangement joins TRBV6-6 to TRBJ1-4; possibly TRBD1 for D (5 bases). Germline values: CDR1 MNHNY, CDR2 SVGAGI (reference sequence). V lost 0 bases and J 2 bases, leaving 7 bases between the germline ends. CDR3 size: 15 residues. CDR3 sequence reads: CASSYSRVTNEKLFF. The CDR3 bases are TGTGCCAGCAGTTACTCCAGGGTTACTAATGAAAAACTGTTTTTT.

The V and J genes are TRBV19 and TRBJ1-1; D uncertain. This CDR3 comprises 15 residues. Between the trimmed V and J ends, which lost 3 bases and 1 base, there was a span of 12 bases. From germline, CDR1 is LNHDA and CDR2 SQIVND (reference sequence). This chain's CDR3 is CASSIEARPNTEAFF. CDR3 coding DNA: TGTGCCAGTAGTATTGAAGCCAGACCGAACACTGAAGCTTTCTTT. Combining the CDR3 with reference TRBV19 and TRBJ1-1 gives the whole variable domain DGGITQSPKYLFRKEGQNVTLSCEQNLNHDAMYWYRQDPGQGLRLIYYSQIVNDFQKGDIAEGYSVSREKKESFPLTVTSAQKNPTAFYLCASSIEARPNTEAFFGQGTRLTVV.

In nucleotides, the CDR3 is TGTGCCAGCAGCCCCTTACTTTCTGGGGCCAACGTCCTGACTTTC. Translating it yields CASSPLLSGANVLTF. The V call is TRBV4-2, the J call TRBJ2-6; D is undetermined. The V end lost 4 bases, the J end lost 1 base, and 8 bases lay between the germline ends. This CDR3 is 15 amino acids long. Per germline, CDR1 LGHNA and CDR2 YNFKEQ.

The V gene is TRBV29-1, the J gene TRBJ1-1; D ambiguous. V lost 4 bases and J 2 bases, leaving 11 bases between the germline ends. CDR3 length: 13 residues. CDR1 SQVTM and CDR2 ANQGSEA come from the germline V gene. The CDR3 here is CSVAPTINTEAFF. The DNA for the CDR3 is TGCAGCGTTGCCCCGACCATCAACACTGAAGCTTTCTTT.

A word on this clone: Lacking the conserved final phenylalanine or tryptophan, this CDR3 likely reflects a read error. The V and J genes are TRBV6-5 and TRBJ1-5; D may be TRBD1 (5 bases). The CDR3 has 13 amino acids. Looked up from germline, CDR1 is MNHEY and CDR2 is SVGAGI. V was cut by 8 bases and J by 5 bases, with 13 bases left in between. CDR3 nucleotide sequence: TGTGCCAGCCGCTTGGGGGTGGATCAGCCCCAGCATCTT. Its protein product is CASRLGVDQPQHL.

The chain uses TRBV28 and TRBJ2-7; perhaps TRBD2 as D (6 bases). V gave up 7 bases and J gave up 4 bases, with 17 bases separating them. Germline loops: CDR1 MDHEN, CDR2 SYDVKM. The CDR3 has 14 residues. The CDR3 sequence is CASTTRAGKYEQYF. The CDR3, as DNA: TGTGCCAGCACCACACGGGCGGGAAAGTACGAGCAGTACTTC.

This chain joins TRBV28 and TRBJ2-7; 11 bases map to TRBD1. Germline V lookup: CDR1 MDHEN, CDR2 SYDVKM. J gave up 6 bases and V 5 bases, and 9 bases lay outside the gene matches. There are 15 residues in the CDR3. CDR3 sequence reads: CASSTVDRGLGEQYF. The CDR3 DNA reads TGTGCCAGCAGTACGGTGGACAGGGGGCTCGGCGAGCAGTACTTC.

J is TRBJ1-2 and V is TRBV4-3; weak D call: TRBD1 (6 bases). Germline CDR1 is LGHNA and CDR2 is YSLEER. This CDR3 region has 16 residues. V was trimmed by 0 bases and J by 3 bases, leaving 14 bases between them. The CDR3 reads CASSQEARDNHYGYTF. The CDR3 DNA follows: TGCGCCAGCAGCCAAGAGGCCCGGGACAACCACTATGGCTACACCTTC.

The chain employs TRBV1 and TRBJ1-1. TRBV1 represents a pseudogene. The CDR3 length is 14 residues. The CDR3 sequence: CTSSQKAVNTEAFF. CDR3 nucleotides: TGCACCAGCAGCCAGAAGGCAGTGAACACTGAAGCTTTCTTT.

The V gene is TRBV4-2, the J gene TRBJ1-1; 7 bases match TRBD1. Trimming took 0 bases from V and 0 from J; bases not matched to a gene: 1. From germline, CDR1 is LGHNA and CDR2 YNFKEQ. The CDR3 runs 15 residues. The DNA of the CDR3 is TGTGCCAGCAGCCAAGAGGGACAGATGAACACTGAAGCTTTCTTT. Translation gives CASSQEGQMNTEAFF.

This CDR3 is CASSLFASGGTDTQYF. CDR3 in DNA: TGCGCCAGCAGCTTGTTCGCTAGCGGGGGAACAGATACGCAGTATTTT. The gene calls are TRBV5-1 and TRBJ2-3; 10 positions match TRBD2. CDR1 SGHRS and CDR2 YFSETQ come from the germline V gene. The CDR3 runs 16 residues. Trimming removed 1 base from V and 3 bases from J; junction bases left unmatched: 5. The variable domain in full, completed from reference TRBV5-1 and TRBJ2-3, reads KAGVTQTPRYLIKTRGQQVTLSCSPISGHRSVSWYQQTPGQGLQFLFEYFSETQRNKGNFPGRFSGRQFSNSRSEMNVSTLELGDSALYLCASSLFASGGTDTQYFGPGTRLTVL.

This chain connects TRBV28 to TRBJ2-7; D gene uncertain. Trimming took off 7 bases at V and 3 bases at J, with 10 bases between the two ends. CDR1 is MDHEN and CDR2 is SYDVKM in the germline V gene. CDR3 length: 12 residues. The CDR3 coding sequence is TGTGCCAGCACGTACGGAAGCTACGAGCAGTACTTC. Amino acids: CASTYGSYEQYF. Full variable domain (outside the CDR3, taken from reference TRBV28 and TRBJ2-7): DVKVTQSSRYLVKRTGEKVFLECVQDMDHENMFWYRQDPGLGLRLIYFSYDVKMKEKGDIPEGYSVSREKKERFSLILESASTNQTSMYLCASTYGSYEQYFGPGTRLTVT.

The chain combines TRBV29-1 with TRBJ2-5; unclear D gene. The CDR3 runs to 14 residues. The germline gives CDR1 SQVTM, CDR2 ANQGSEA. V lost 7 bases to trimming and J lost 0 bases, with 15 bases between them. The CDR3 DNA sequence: TGCAGCGCCGATCTGCAACCGTACCAAGAGACCCAGTACTTC. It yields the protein CSADLQPYQETQYF. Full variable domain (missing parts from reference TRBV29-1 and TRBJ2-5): SAVISQKPSRDICQRGTSLTIQCQVDSQVTMMFWYRQQPGQSLTLIATANQGSEATYESGFVIDKFPISRPNLTFSTLTVSNMSPEDSSIYLCSADLQPYQETQYFGPGTRLLVL.

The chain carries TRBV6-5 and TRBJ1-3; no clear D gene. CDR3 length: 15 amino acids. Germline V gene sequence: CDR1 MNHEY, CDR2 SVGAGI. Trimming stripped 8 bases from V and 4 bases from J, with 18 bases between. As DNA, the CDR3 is TGTGCCAGCTTAAGTCGACCGGCTTTCGGAAACACCATATATTTT. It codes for CASLSRPAFGNTIYF.

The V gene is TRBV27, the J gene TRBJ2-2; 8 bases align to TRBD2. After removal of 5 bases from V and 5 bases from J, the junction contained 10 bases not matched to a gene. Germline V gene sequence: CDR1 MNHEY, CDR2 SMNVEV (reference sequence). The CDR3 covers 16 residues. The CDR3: CASSQRGGALTGELFF. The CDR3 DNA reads TGTGCCAGCAGTCAACGGGGGGGGGCGCTTACCGGGGAGCTGTTTTTT.

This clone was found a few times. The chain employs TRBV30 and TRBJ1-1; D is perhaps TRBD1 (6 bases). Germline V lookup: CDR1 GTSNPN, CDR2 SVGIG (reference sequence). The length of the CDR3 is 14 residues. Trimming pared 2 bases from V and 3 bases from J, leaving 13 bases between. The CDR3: CAWSPRGRYTEAFF. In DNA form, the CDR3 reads TGTGCCTGGAGTCCTAGGGGGAGGTACACTGAAGCTTTCTTT.

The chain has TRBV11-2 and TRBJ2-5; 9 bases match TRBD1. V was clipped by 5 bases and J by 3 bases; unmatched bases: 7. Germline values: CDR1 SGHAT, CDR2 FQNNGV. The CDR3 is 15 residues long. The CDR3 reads CASSPGDRAKETQYF. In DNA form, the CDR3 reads TGTGCCAGCAGCCCAGGGGACAGGGCCAAAGAGACCCAGTACTTC. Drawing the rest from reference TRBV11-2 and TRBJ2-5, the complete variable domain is EAGVAQSPRYKIIEKRQSVAFWCNPISGHATLYWYQQILGQGPKLLIQFQNNGVVDDSQLPKDRFSAERLKGVDSTLKIQPAKLEDSAVYLCASSPGDRAKETQYFGPGTRLLVL.

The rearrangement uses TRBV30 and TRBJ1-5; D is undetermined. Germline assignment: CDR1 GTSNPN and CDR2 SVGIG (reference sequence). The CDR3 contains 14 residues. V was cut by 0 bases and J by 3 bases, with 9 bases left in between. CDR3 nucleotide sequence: TGTGCCTGGAGTGTCGGTAACCTCAATCAGCCCCAGCATTTT. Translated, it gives CAWSVGNLNQPQHF. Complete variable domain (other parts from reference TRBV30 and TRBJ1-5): SQTIHQWPATLVQPVGSPLSLECTVEGTSNPNLYWYRQAAGRGLQLLFYSVGIGQISSEVPQNLSASRPQDRQFILSSKKLLLSDSGFYLCAWSVGNLNQPQHFGDGTRLSIL.

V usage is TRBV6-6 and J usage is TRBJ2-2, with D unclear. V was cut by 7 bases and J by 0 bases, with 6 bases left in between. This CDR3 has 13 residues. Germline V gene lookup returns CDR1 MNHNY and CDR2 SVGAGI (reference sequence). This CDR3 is CASKQSNTGELFF. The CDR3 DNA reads TGTGCCAGCAAACAGTCGAACACCGGGGAGCTGTTTTTT.

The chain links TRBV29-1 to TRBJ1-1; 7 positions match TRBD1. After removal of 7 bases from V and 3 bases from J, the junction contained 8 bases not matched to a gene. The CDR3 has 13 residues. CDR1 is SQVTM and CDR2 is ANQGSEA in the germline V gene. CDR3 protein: CSARGLSDTEAFF. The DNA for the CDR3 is TGCAGCGCCAGGGGGTTATCGGACACTGAAGCTTTCTTT. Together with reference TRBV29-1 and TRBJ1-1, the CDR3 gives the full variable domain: SAVISQKPSRDICQRGTSLTIQCQVDSQVTMMFWYRQQPGQSLTLIATANQGSEATYESGFVIDKFPISRPNLTFSTLTVSNMSPEDSSIYLCSARGLSDTEAFFGQGTRLTVV.

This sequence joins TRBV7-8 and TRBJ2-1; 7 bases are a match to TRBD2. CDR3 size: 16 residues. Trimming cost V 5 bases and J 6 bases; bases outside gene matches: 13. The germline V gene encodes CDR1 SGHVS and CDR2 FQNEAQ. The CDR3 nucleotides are TGTGCCAGCAGCCCCCAACTGGCTAGCGGACTCAATGAGCAGTTCTTC. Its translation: CASSPQLASGLNEQFF.

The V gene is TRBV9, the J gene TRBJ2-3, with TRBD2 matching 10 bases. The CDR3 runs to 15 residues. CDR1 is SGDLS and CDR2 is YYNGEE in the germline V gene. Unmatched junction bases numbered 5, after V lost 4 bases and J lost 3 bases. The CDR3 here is CASSKAGGRTDTQYF. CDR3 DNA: TGTGCCAGCAGCAAAGCGGGGGGGCGGACAGATACGCAGTATTTT.

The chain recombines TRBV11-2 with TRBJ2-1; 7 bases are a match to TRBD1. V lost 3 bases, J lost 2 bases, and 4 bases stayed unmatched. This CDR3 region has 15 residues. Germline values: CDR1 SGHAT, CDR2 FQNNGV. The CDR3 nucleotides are TGTGCCAGCAGCTTTGACAGGGCTCCCTACAATGAGCAGTTCTTC. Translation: CASSFDRAPYNEQFF.

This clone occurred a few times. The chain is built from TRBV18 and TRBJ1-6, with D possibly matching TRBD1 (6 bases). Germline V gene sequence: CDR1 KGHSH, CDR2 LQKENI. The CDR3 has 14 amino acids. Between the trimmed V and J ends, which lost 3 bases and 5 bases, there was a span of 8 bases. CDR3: CASSPRQDNSPLHF. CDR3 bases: TGTGCCAGCTCACCCAGACAGGATAATTCACCCCTCCACTTT.